The 8 T cell receptor beta chains presented below share a single source sample, sequenced in a study of monozygotic twins with inflammatory bowel disease. TCRdb processed the 5' RACE reads again and assigns one entry to each CDR3 protein, with no DNA. Its table records 150,000 to 200,000 distinct CDR3 sequences. The sample consisted of blood. The receptors come from a human donor with ulcerative colitis or Crohn's disease, or a healthy co-twin of an affected twin (not recorded which).

The gene calls are TRBV5-6 and TRBJ1-6. The CDR3 is 14 amino acids. The germline gives CDR1 SGHDT, CDR2 YYEEEE. CDR3 residues: CASSLEAVGSPLHF.

The V gene is TRBV20-1, the J gene TRBJ1-4. CDR1 is DFQATT, CDR2 SNEGSKA, per germline (reference sequence). This CDR3 spans 15 amino acids. The CDR3 loop is CSARGNGATNEKLFF.

J is TRBJ2-1 and V is TRBV6-1; TCRdb gives TRBD2 as the D gene, but with no DNA this cannot be confirmed. This CDR3 comprises 18 residues. Germline values: CDR1 MNHNS, CDR2 SASEGT. The CDR3 loop reads CASSDSGLAGGSSYEQFF.

The rearrangement links TRBV20-1 to TRBJ2-1; TCRdb reports TRBD2, a call that lacks DNA to check it against. The CDR3 consists of 14 residues. From germline, CDR1 is DFQATT and CDR2 SNEGSKA (reference sequence). CDR3: CSARATGLRTEQFF.

This chain joins TRBV19 and TRBJ1-1. The CDR3 is 12 residues long. Germline V gene sequence: CDR1 LNHDA, CDR2 SQIVND (reference sequence). The CDR3 loop is CASSHSGTEAFF.

The J gene is TRBJ2-5, the V gene TRBV10-3; TCRdb designates TRBD1, a call that cannot be tested without DNA. The length of the CDR3 is 11 residues. Germline CDR1 is ENHRY and CDR2 is SYGVKD. The CDR3 here is CAIGGPETQYF.

This chain uses TRBV6-1 with TRBJ1-5; TCRdb returns TRBD1, unconfirmable since there is no DNA. The CDR3 runs 16 residues. Germline-derived CDR1 and CDR2 are MNHNS and SASEGT. CDR3: CASSRGTGAFNQPQHF.

The chain employs TRBV20-1 and TRBJ1-2; TCRdb proposes TRBD1, but this gene call is untestable without DNA. CDR3 size: 11 residues. From germline, CDR1 is DFQATT and CDR2 SNEGSKA (reference sequence). This chain's CDR3 is CGDRNNYGYTF.